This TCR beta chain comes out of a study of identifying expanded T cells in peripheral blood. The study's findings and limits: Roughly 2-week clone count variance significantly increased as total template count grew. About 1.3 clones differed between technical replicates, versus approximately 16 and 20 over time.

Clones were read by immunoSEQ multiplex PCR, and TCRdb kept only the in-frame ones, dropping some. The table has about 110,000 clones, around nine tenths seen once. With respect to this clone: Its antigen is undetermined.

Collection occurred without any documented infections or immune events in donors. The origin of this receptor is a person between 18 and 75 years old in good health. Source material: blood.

CDR3 protein: CASSQAGAWEQYF. The CDR3 nucleotides read TGTGCCAGCAGCCAAGCGGGGGCCTGGGAGCAGTACTTC. The chain is built from TRBV5-6 and TRBJ2-7; TRBD2 aligns across 8 bases. The CDR3 is made up of 13 amino acids. Per germline, CDR1 SGHDT and CDR2 YYEEEE. Germline trimming cut 4 bases from V and 7 bases from J; bases unmatched to any gene: 7.